This T cell receptor beta chain was sequenced during a study of PD-1 blockade in classical Hodgkin lymphoma. The germline V gene encodes CDR1 SGHAT and CDR2 FQNNGV. With V trimmed by 1 base and J by 5 bases, 4 bases remained unmatched. The CDR3 has 14 residues. All patients experienced relapse after autologous stem cell transplantation, and brentuximab vedotin exposure was variable. Assay: immunoSEQ multiplex PCR; the TCRdb copy retains only in-frame clones and omits some. The table has about 110,000 clones, roughly nine tenths seen once. Study results and caveats: Nivolumab initiation under 1 year post-ASCT meant exclusion. Prior to therapy, complete responders displayed diversity much like that of newly diagnosed patients. A significant rise in TCR diversity by C4D1 was seen for CD4+ but not CD8+ cells.

Comment on this clone: Antigen: not known.

This material consisted of peripheral blood mononuclear cells (PBMCs), taken before the second cycle of nivolumab. The clonotype was recovered from a human donor with classical Hodgkin lymphoma. This chain connects TRBV11-2 to TRBJ2-7, with TRBD2 identical over 8 bases. The CDR3 nucleotides read TGTGCCAGCAGCTTAGGGCTAGCGGGCCACGAGCAGTACTTC. It encodes CASSLGLAGHEQYF.